A selection of T cell receptor beta chains follows, all from one sample in a study of blood T cells in healthy people across ages. Using its own MiXCR run on the 5' RACE reads, TCRdb lists one record per CDR3 protein. The table records approximately 600,000 distinct CDR3 sequences, 58% of them present only once. The specimen was blood. These receptors were obtained from a man in his sixties in good health. CDR3s include the opening cysteine and the closing phenylalanine or tryptophan. A D gene is named only where the DNA matches it firmly. Expanded clones get a size class; other rows say once, few or many, or leave the size out.

cdr3_aa: CAGSPLGGDYGYTF
cdr3_nt: TGTGCCGGCAGCCCCCTCGGGGGGGACTATGGCTACACCTTC
v_call: TRBV7-2
d_call: .
j_call: TRBJ1-2
clone_size: .

cdr3_aa: CASSPGQGNQPQHF
cdr3_nt: TGTGCCAGCAGCCCCGGACAGGGGAATCAGCCCCAGCATTTT
v_call: TRBV7-2
d_call: TRBD1
j_call: TRBJ1-5
clone_size: many

cdr3_aa: CASSAARVGGTQYF
cdr3_nt: TGTGCCAGCAGCGCGGCACGGGTGGGGGGGACCCAGTACTTC
v_call: TRBV7-2
d_call: .
j_call: TRBJ2-5
clone_size: once

cdr3_aa: CASSFGGIGSYEQYF
cdr3_nt: TGTGCCAGCAGCTTCGGTGGGATCGGGAGCTACGAGCAGTACTTC
v_call: TRBV11-2
d_call: .
j_call: TRBJ2-7
clone_size: .

cdr3_aa: CASSYNNPLTYEQYF
cdr3_nt: TGTGCCAGCAGTTACAATAACCCCCTAACCTACGAGCAGTACTTC
v_call: TRBV6-6
d_call: .
j_call: TRBJ2-7
clone_size: once

cdr3_aa: CAISVARGGPGEQFF
cdr3_nt: TGTGCCATCAGTGTTGCACGGGGGGGGCCCGGTGAGCAGTTCTTC
v_call: TRBV10-3
d_call: TRBD2
j_call: TRBJ2-1
clone_size: few

cdr3_aa: CASSWGNRDTQYF
cdr3_nt: TGTGCCAGCAGTTGGGGGAACCGGGATACGCAGTATTTT
v_call: TRBV6-2/TRBV6-3
d_call: .
j_call: TRBJ2-3
clone_size: few

cdr3_aa: CSARSDGRGAGTQYF
cdr3_nt: TGCAGTGCTAGGTCCGACGGCAGGGGAGCAGGGACCCAGTACTTC
v_call: TRBV20-1
d_call: .
j_call: TRBJ2-5
clone_size: .

cdr3_aa: CASSQDGGQLYGSGYTF
cdr3_nt: TGCGCCAGCAGCCAAGATGGCGGACAGTTATACGGTAGTGGCTACACCTTC
v_call: TRBV4-3
d_call: .
j_call: TRBJ1-2
clone_size: .

cdr3_aa: CASSPAGGYGHTF
cdr3_nt: TGTGCCAGCAGTCCGGCGGGAGGTTATGGCCACACCTTC
v_call: TRBV25-1
d_call: .
j_call: TRBJ1-2
clone_size: .

cdr3_aa: CSARDSQNNQPQHF
cdr3_nt: TGCAGTGCTAGAGATTCACAGAACAATCAGCCCCAGCATTTT
v_call: TRBV20-1
d_call: .
j_call: TRBJ1-5
clone_size: .

cdr3_aa: CASSPGGTGNQPQHF
cdr3_nt: TGTGCCAGCAGCCCTGGGGGAACCGGCAATCAGCCCCAGCATTTT
v_call: TRBV7-6
d_call: .
j_call: TRBJ1-5
clone_size: .